This note documents a single TCR beta chain sequence. Germline lookup yields CDR1 SSHAT and CDR2 FNYEAQ (reference sequence). The CDR3 runs to 13 residues. Trimming removed 4 bases at V and 4 bases at J, with 10 bases between. This record comes from a study of T cell changes during pregnancy in multiple sclerosis. Assay used: immunoSEQ multiplex PCR; TCRdb lists only in-frame clones, some missing. This table holds 90,000 or so clones, roughly 94% found once. This TCR was sampled from a female donor in good health, enrolled as a control in a pregnancy study. This specimen consisted of peripheral blood, obtained after pregnancy. The chain combines TRBV7-7 with TRBJ2-5, with a tentative D call TRBD2 (5 bases). The CDR3 protein is CASSSFEGETQYF. The DNA for the CDR3 is TGTGCCAGCAGCTCCTTTGAGGGAGAGACCCAGTACTTC.